Sequencing of this TCR beta chain was carried out in a study of blood T cell repertoires in COVID-19. Study in general: Researchers got acute and convalescent COVID-19 samples from the United States, Italy and Spain. Nucleic acid was either cDNA or gDNA, and it came from T cells, B-cell-depleted T cells, or PBMCs.

Authors' analysis steps: The assay estimated nucleated cells by amplifying reference gene primers. Only in-frame clones appear in the TCRdb table, and some are missing; sequencing was by immunoSEQ multiplex PCR. V and J calls and clone size come straight from that table; D and trimming were deduced from the DNA. Among more than 200,000 clones listed, about 86% were seen once. V was clipped by 5 bases and J by 2 bases; unmatched bases: 5. Germline V gene lookup returns CDR1 ENHRY and CDR2 SYGVKD. This CDR3 comprises 16 residues. This clonotype was sampled from a man in his forties with active or convalescent COVID-19. The sample was peripheral blood. The chain recombines TRBV10-3 with TRBJ2-3; 12 bases align to TRBD2. CDR3 in amino acids: CAISTWTSGTTDTQYF. CDR3 in DNA: TGTGCCATCAGTACCTGGACTAGCGGGACCACAGATACGCAGTATTTT.